This T cell receptor beta chain was captured by sequencing in a study of cytomegalovirus exposure and HLA in healthy donors. General study results and limits: Rarity held for most TCR sequences, but there were some public TCRs that occurred in many donors. Three CMV-associated chains proved CMV antigen-specific in vitro.

About this clone itself: The antigen remains undetermined.

V lost 1 base to trimming and J lost 6 bases, with 16 bases between them. Germline values: CDR1 SGHVS, CDR2 FQNEAQ. This CDR3 spans 15 amino acids. PCR used 60 Vbeta primers and 13 Jbeta primers. Produced via immunoSEQ multiplex PCR; TCRdb's table is partial and in-frame only. The data contain about 190,000 clones, 65% to 85% of them singletons. This TCR was sampled from a man between 45 and 60 years old in good health and CMV-seronegative. The sequenced material came from PBMCs. This chain links TRBV7-8 with TRBJ2-7, with D unresolved. CDR3 in DNA: TGTGCCAGCAGCTTAGAGTTGAGGTTCCCGAGCGAGCAGTACTTC. This encodes CASSLELRFPSEQYF.